This T cell receptor (beta chain) was recorded in a study of T-cell memory formation after mild COVID-19. The 5'RACE method, run with constant-segment primers, produced TCR alpha and TCR beta cDNA libraries (carrying sample barcodes and UMIs). TCRdb ran MiXCR on the 5' RACE reads and lists one entry per CDR3 protein. Of about 200,000 distinct CDR3 sequences detected, 7.5% to 10% appear once; the ten largest clones hold around 3.3%. This clonotype showed up just a few times. Its specificity is unknown. Looked up from germline, CDR1 is SEHNR and CDR2 is FQNEAQ (reference sequence). The CDR3 runs to 14 residues. Deletions cut 3 bases from V and 7 bases from J, with 13 bases between. General study points: Nothing showed for sure that second-wave clones peaking on day 37 were SARS-CoV-2 specific. There was a balanced CD4/CD8 profile in clones contracting day 15 to 85, and later expanders leaned CD4+.

This receptor was taken from a man younger than 35 who had mild COVID-19 (a few samples of this study predate the infection). Cell type and time point are not known. This chain uses TRBV7-9 with TRBJ2-1; D not resolved. Material for sequencing was PBMCs or a T cell subset sorted from them (not recorded which). The CDR3 reads CASSFWAVRNEQFF. Written as DNA, the CDR3 is TGTGCCAGCAGCTTTTGGGCAGTTCGAAATGAGCAGTTCTTC.